These T cell receptor beta chains were read from a single sample in a study of OX40 agonist ivuxolimab in advanced cancers. Generated by immunoSEQ multiplex PCR, the TCRdb table keeps only in-frame clones and is missing some. The sample has approximately 48,000 clones; 70% to 80% are singletons. The sample here was CD4+ or CD8+ T cells sorted from blood, taken in a trial of the OX40 agonist ivuxolimab. Receptor source: an adult with an advanced solid tumor such as melanoma, head and neck, liver or kidney cancer. The CDR3 runs from the conserved cysteine through the conserved F or W.

TRBV7-9 | CASSFGGEGINQPQHF
TRBV28 | CASRVSNQPQHF
TRBV5-4 | CASSLAGAETQYF
TRBV9 | CASSPDPTGGVNYGYTF
TRBV30 | CASTRDFNSPLHF
TRBV9 | CASSVGSGRLETQYF
TRBV7-8 | CASSLGRNRVGGYTF
TRBV5-4 | CASSPGTGWYEQYF
TRBV5-4 | CASSLFPAVDNSPLHF
TRBV19 | CASSIAPGGTEAFF
TRBV11-3 | CASSSNGLAGYNEQFF
TRBV18 | CASSPPSRTPNEQFF
TRBV7-9 | CASSLIGPGPGDGYTF
TRBV10-3 | CAISEGISTDTQYF
TRBV6-1 | CASSLELAGVFEQYF
TRBV2 | CASSELGREGEKLFF
TRBV9 | CASSVTGKTEAFF
TRBV5-4 | CASSLALAGAKNIQYF
TRBV27 | CASSPSYHSTYEQYF
TRBV6-5 | CASSDTGREQYF
TRBV11-2 | CASSRQGLADNEQFF
TRBV6-5 | CASSYSGSGYQETQYF
TRBV28 | CASRTGLAGGGVDTQYF
TRBV7-6 | CASSLRREGPYNEQFF
TRBV19 | CATLPSSGANVLTF
TRBV6-5 | CASSYDAGQGHNEQFF
TRBV2 | CASSEGARGGTQYF
TRBV28 | CASSPGQGGSPLHF
TRBV19 | CASYRGPEAFF
TRBV7-9 | CASRNRDGPYNEQFF
TRBV2 | CASMVENTGELFF
TRBV4-1 | CASSQGTVAKNIQYF
TRBV27 | CARAAVESPQFF
TRBV6-5 | CASSFEGGRIGYEQYF
TRBV2 | CASKDREKLFF
TRBV6-6 | CASTKNPTNEKLFF
TRBV13 | CASSLTGRFDSLNYGYTF